This is a list of T cell receptor beta chains from one sample in a study of T cells in Graves' hyperthyroidism and ophthalmopathy. TCRdb re-called the multiplex PCR reads through MiXCR, storing one row per CDR3 protein. The sample includes over 300,000 distinct CDR3 sequences, 14% of them seen just once. Material: blood. Source of these receptors: a woman aged 55-75 years with Graves' hyperthyroidism. CDR3s include the opening cysteine and the closing phenylalanine or tryptophan. Fields, in order: clone size, V gene, D gene, J gene, CDR3 protein, CDR3 DNA. A D gene is named only where the DNA matches it firmly. The size field is filled for only some rows; it gives once, few, many or a size class.

abundance: NA
v_gene: TRBV5-4
d_gene: NA
j_gene: TRBJ2-7
CDR3aa: CASSARGSSYEQYF
CDR3nt: TGTGCCAGCAGCGCGAGAGGCAGCTCCTACGAGCAGTACTTC

abundance: many
v_gene: TRBV12-3/TRBV12-4
d_gene: NA
j_gene: TRBJ2-7
CDR3aa: CASSRRSGTHYEQYF
CDR3nt: TGTGCCAGCAGTCGACGTAGCGGAACGCACTACGAGCAGTACTTC

abundance: NA
v_gene: TRBV11-2
d_gene: NA
j_gene: TRBJ1-2
CDR3aa: CASSPNPSGTSVGDTF
CDR3nt: TGTGCCAGCAGCCCCAACCCCTCCGGGACATCGGTGGGAGACACCTTC

abundance: many
v_gene: TRBV28
d_gene: NA
j_gene: TRBJ2-5
CDR3aa: CASSWENQETQYF
CDR3nt: TGTGCATCTTCCTGGGAAAACCAAGAGACCCAGTACTTC

abundance: NA
v_gene: TRBV20-1
d_gene: NA
j_gene: TRBJ2-5
CDR3aa: CSVGGDQETQYF
CDR3nt: TGCAGTGTAGGGGGTGACCAAGAGACCCAGTACTTC

abundance: many
v_gene: TRBV19
d_gene: NA
j_gene: TRBJ1-5
CDR3aa: CASSIGGARQPQHF
CDR3nt: TGTGCCAGTAGTATAGGCGGAGCGCGCCAGCCCCAGCATTTT

abundance: NA
v_gene: TRBV10-3
d_gene: TRBD2
j_gene: TRBJ2-1
CDR3aa: CAIRASGKSPEQFF
CDR3nt: TGTGCCATCAGGGCCAGCGGGAAGTCTCCTGAGCAGTTCTTC

abundance: NA
v_gene: TRBV15
d_gene: TRBD1
j_gene: TRBJ1-1
CDR3aa: CATSRGDRGPNTEAFF
CDR3nt: TGTGCCACCAGCAGAGGGGACAGGGGCCCGAACACTGAAGCTTTCTTT

abundance: few
v_gene: TRBV7-2
d_gene: TRBD2
j_gene: TRBJ2-7
CDR3aa: CASSPRTRMPYEQYF
CDR3nt: TGTGCCAGCAGCCCTAGGACTAGAATGCCCTACGAGCAGTACTTC

abundance: many
v_gene: TRBV25-1
d_gene: TRBD2
j_gene: TRBJ2-1
CDR3aa: CASSDAGSGSLFNEQFF
CDR3nt: TGTGCCAGCAGTGATGCGGGAAGCGGGAGCTTATTCAATGAGCAGTTCTTC

abundance: NA
v_gene: TRBV24-1
d_gene: TRBD2
j_gene: TRBJ2-5
CDR3aa: CATSEPGLDGTQYF
CDR3nt: TGTGCCACCAGTGAACCGGGACTAGATGGGACCCAGTACTTC

abundance: many
v_gene: TRBV20-1
d_gene: TRBD2
j_gene: TRBJ2-3
CDR3aa: CSARDHSGREAGDTQYF
CDR3nt: TGCAGTGCTAGAGATCACTCAGGGCGGGAGGCGGGAGATACGCAGTATTTT

abundance: many
v_gene: TRBV2
d_gene: TRBD1
j_gene: TRBJ2-1
CDR3aa: CASTNYRGPYNEQFF
CDR3nt: TGTGCCAGCACCAACTACAGGGGACCTTACAATGAGCAGTTCTTC

abundance: NA
v_gene: TRBV7-6
d_gene: NA
j_gene: TRBJ1-6
CDR3aa: CASSLGVYGDNSPLHF
CDR3nt: TGTGCCAGCAGCTTAGGGGTTTACGGGGATAATTCACCCCTCCACTTT

abundance: many
v_gene: TRBV5-1
d_gene: TRBD1
j_gene: TRBJ1-1
CDR3aa: CASAETGDTEAFF
CDR3nt: TGCGCCAGCGCCGAGACAGGGGACACTGAAGCTTTCTTT

abundance: few
v_gene: TRBV28
d_gene: TRBD1
j_gene: TRBJ2-5
CDR3aa: CASTHFRGSQETQYF
CDR3nt: TGTGCCAGCACACATTTCAGGGGGTCCCAAGAGACCCAGTACTTC

abundance: NA
v_gene: TRBV7-2
d_gene: TRBD2
j_gene: TRBJ2-2
CDR3aa: CASRIAGAGTGELFF
CDR3nt: TGTGCCAGCAGAATAGCGGGAGCTGGTACCGGGGAGCTGTTTTTT

abundance: NA
v_gene: TRBV7-9
d_gene: TRBD1
j_gene: TRBJ1-2
CDR3aa: CASSSRQGHYGYTF
CDR3nt: TGTGCCAGCAGCTCCCGACAGGGGCACTATGGCTACACCTTC

abundance: NA
v_gene: TRBV7-9
d_gene: NA
j_gene: TRBJ2-5
CDR3aa: CASSTTQGTETQYF
CDR3nt: TGTGCCAGCAGCACGACACAGGGTACCGAGACCCAGTACTTC

abundance: many
v_gene: TRBV30
d_gene: NA
j_gene: TRBJ2-6
CDR3aa: CAFRGEDSGANVLTF
CDR3nt: TGTGCCTTCAGGGGAGAGGACTCTGGGGCCAACGTCCTGACTTTC

abundance: many
v_gene: TRBV12-3/TRBV12-4
d_gene: TRBD1
j_gene: TRBJ1-2
CDR3aa: CASTHGRGHGYTF
CDR3nt: TGTGCCAGCACCCACGGCAGGGGGCATGGCTACACCTTC

abundance: many
v_gene: TRBV5-1
d_gene: TRBD1
j_gene: TRBJ1-1
CDR3aa: CASSLIGQGKGTEAFF
CDR3nt: TGCGCCAGCAGCTTGATCGGACAGGGGAAAGGGACTGAAGCTTTCTTT

abundance: few
v_gene: TRBV7-9
d_gene: TRBD2
j_gene: TRBJ2-1
CDR3aa: CASSSLPSGREYEQFF
CDR3nt: TGTGCCAGCAGCTCCCTTCCTAGCGGGAGGGAATATGAGCAGTTCTTC

abundance: NA
v_gene: TRBV28
d_gene: TRBD1
j_gene: TRBJ1-5
CDR3aa: CASRNRGGHQPQHF
CDR3nt: TGTGCCAGCAGAAACAGGGGTGGGCATCAGCCCCAGCATTTT

abundance: many
v_gene: TRBV11-2
d_gene: TRBD1
j_gene: TRBJ1-4
CDR3aa: CASSLVRQGAGEKLFF
CDR3nt: TGTGCCAGCAGCTTAGTCCGGCAGGGGGCAGGAGAAAAACTGTTTTTT

abundance: many
v_gene: TRBV12-5
d_gene: NA
j_gene: TRBJ2-1
CDR3aa: CASGLVLTALGDEQFF
CDR3nt: TGTGCTAGTGGTTTGGTACTCACGGCGTTAGGCGATGAGCAGTTCTTC

abundance: NA
v_gene: TRBV5-1
d_gene: NA
j_gene: TRBJ2-7
CDR3aa: CASSLDPGESYEQYF
CDR3nt: TGCGCCAGCAGCTTGGATCCAGGGGAATCCTACGAGCAGTACTTC

abundance: few
v_gene: TRBV7-9
d_gene: TRBD2
j_gene: TRBJ2-7
CDR3aa: CASSFWTSGLYEQYF
CDR3nt: TGTGCCAGCAGCTTCTGGACTAGCGGCCTCTACGAGCAGTACTTC

abundance: many
v_gene: TRBV12-3/TRBV12-4
d_gene: NA
j_gene: TRBJ2-3
CDR3aa: CASSPSEDTQYF
CDR3nt: TGTGCCAGCAGTCCTTCCGAGGATACGCAGTATTTT

abundance: many
v_gene: TRBV5-6
d_gene: NA
j_gene: TRBJ1-2
CDR3aa: CASSPAPTEYGYTF
CDR3nt: TGTGCCAGCAGCCCAGCTCCGACAGAGTATGGCTACACCTTC

abundance: NA
v_gene: TRBV29-1
d_gene: NA
j_gene: TRBJ2-5
CDR3aa: CSVEEMIAQYF
CDR3nt: TGCAGCGTTGAAGAGATGATAGCCCAGTACTTC

abundance: NA
v_gene: TRBV2
d_gene: NA
j_gene: TRBJ2-7
CDR3aa: CASGLRYEQYF
CDR3nt: TGTGCCAGCGGATTACGCTACGAGCAGTACTTC

abundance: many
v_gene: TRBV6-1
d_gene: NA
j_gene: TRBJ1-2
CDR3aa: CASRPSGPYGYTF
CDR3nt: TGTGCCAGCAGGCCCTCAGGTCCCTATGGCTACACCTTC

abundance: many
v_gene: TRBV7-9
d_gene: NA
j_gene: TRBJ1-1
CDR3aa: CASSPPLDRLNTEAFF
CDR3nt: TGTGCCAGCAGCCCACCACTAGACAGACTGAACACTGAAGCTTTCTTT

abundance: many
v_gene: TRBV6-1
d_gene: NA
j_gene: TRBJ1-1
CDR3aa: CASSEGRWDTNTEAFF
CDR3nt: TGTGCCAGCAGTGAAGGAAGGTGGGACACGAACACTGAAGCTTTCTTT

abundance: many
v_gene: TRBV7-9
d_gene: NA
j_gene: TRBJ1-1
CDR3aa: CASSSGLRAFF
CDR3nt: TGTGCCAGCAGCTCTGGACTGAGGGCTTTCTTT

abundance: NA
v_gene: TRBV19
d_gene: NA
j_gene: TRBJ1-5
CDR3aa: CASMGLRGDGKPQHF
CDR3nt: TGTGCCAGTATGGGACTACGGGGAGATGGCAAGCCCCAGCATTTT

abundance: many
v_gene: TRBV28
d_gene: NA
j_gene: TRBJ1-2
CDR3aa: CASKLRPANYGYTF
CDR3nt: TGTGCCAGTAAACTCCGGCCAGCTAACTATGGCTACACCTTC

abundance: few
v_gene: TRBV2
d_gene: NA
j_gene: TRBJ2-5
CDR3aa: CASSDFGRGGETQYF
CDR3nt: TGTGCCAGCAGTGATTTCGGCAGGGGAGGAGAGACCCAGTACTTC

abundance: few
v_gene: TRBV6-6
d_gene: NA
j_gene: TRBJ1-5
CDR3aa: CASSYSGTLNQPQHF
CDR3nt: TGTGCCAGCAGTTACTCTGGGACTTTAAATCAGCCCCAGCATTTT

abundance: few
v_gene: TRBV20-1
d_gene: TRBD2
j_gene: TRBJ2-7
CDR3aa: CSAARLAGGPNEQYF
CDR3nt: TGCAGTGCTGCCCGGCTAGCGGGAGGGCCGAACGAGCAGTACTTC

abundance: NA
v_gene: TRBV6-1
d_gene: TRBD2
j_gene: TRBJ2-1
CDR3aa: CASIPAGRALDNEQFF
CDR3nt: TGTGCCAGCATCCCCGCGGGGAGGGCCTTAGACAATGAGCAGTTCTTC

abundance: few
v_gene: TRBV11-3
d_gene: NA
j_gene: TRBJ2-7
CDR3aa: CASSLAGIGGYEQYF
CDR3nt: TGTGCCAGCAGCTTAGCCGGGATAGGGGGATACGAGCAGTACTTC

abundance: NA
v_gene: TRBV30
d_gene: TRBD2
j_gene: TRBJ2-3
CDR3aa: CAWLAGGTDTQYF
CDR3nt: TGTGCCTGGTTGGCGGGAGGGACAGATACGCAGTATTTT

abundance: NA
v_gene: TRBV5-1
d_gene: TRBD2
j_gene: TRBJ2-3
CDR3aa: CASSSTGTSDSSTDTQYF
CDR3nt: TGCGCCAGCAGCTCGACCGGGACTAGCGACTCTAGCACAGATACGCAGTATTTT